A single T cell receptor beta chain is shown here with its context. This sample stems from a study of blood T cell repertoires in COVID-19. Study context: There were acute and convalescent COVID-19 samples, and they came from the United States, Italy and Spain. From T cells, B-cell-depleted T cells, or PBMCs came the material, which was cDNA or gDNA.

In the original analysis: The authors estimated nucleated cell counts from reference gene primer amplification. Data came from immunoSEQ multiplex PCR; TCRdb stores just in-frame clones and leaves some out. V and J calls and clone size are as listed in that table; D and trimming were resolved from the DNA. The sample includes a few hundred thousand clones, 88% seen only once; the top ten take under 4.5%. Trimming pared 4 bases from V and 3 bases from J, leaving 28 bases between. The CDR3 runs to 19 residues. Germline V gives CDR1 KGHSH, CDR2 LQKENI. The sequenced material came from peripheral blood. This TCR was recovered from a man aged 60-69 years who had recovered from COVID-19. The V and J genes are TRBV18 and TRBJ2-7; D uncertain. The CDR3 spells CASSLKVIRDTSTYYEQYF. The CDR3 DNA follows: TGTGCCAGCTCACTTAAGGTGATACGCGACACATCAACCTACTACGAGCAGTACTTC.